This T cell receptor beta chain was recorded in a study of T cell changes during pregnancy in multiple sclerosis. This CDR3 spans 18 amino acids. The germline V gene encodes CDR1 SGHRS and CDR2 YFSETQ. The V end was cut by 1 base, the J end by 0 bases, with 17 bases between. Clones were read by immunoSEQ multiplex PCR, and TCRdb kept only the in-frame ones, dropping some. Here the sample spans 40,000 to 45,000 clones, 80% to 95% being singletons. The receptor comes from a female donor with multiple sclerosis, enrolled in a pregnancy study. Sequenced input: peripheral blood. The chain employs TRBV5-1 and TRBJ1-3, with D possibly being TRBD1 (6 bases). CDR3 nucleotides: TGCGCCAGCAGCTTGAATATTCGGACGGGGGCCTCTGGAAACACCATATATTTT. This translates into CASSLNIRTGASGNTIYF.